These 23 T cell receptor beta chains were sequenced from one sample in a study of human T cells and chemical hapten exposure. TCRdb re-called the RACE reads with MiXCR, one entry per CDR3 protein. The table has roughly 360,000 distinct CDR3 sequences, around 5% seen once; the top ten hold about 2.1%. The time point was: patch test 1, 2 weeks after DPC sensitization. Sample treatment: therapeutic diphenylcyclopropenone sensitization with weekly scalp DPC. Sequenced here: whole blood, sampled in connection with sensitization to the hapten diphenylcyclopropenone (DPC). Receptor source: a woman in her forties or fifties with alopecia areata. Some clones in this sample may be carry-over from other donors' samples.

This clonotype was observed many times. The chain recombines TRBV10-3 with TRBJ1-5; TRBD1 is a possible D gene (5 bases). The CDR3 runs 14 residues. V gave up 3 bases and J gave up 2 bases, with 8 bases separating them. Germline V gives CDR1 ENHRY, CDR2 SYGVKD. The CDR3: CAISDGGGNQPQHF. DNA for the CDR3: TGTGCCATCAGTGACGGGGGGGGCAATCAGCCCCAGCATTTT.

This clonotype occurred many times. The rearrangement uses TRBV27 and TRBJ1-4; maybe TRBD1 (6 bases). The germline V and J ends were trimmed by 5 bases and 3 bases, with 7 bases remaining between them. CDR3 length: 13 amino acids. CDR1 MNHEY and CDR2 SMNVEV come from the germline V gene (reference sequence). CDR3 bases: TGTGCCAGCAGTCGGACAGCTAATGAAAAACTGTTTTTT. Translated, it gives CASSRTANEKLFF.

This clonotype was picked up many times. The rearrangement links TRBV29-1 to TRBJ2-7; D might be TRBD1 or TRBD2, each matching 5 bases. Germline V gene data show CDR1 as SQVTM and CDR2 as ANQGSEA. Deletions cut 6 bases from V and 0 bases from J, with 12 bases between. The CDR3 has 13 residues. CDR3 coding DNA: TGCAGCGTCGGGGACCGAAGCTCCTACGAGCAGTACTTC. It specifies CSVGDRSSYEQYF.

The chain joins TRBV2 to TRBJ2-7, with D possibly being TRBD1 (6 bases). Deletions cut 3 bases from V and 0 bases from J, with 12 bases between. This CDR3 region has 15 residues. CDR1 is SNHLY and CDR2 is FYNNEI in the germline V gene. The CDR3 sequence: CASSDPQGSSYEQYF. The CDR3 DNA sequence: TGTGCCAGCAGTGACCCGCAGGGGAGCTCCTACGAGCAGTACTTC.

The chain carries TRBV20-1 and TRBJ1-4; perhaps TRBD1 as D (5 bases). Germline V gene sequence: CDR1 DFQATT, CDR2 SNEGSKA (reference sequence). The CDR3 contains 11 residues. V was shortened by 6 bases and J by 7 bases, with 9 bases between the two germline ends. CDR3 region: CSALQGEKLFF. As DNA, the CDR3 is TGCAGTGCCCTCCAGGGTGAAAAACTGTTTTTT.

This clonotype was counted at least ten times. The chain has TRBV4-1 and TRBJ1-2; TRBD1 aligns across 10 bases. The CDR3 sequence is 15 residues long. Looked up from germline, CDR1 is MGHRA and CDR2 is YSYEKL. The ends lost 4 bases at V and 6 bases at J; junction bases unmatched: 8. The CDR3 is CASSPSPGTGDGYTF. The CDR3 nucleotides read TGCGCCAGCAGCCCATCTCCCGGGACAGGGGATGGCTACACCTTC.

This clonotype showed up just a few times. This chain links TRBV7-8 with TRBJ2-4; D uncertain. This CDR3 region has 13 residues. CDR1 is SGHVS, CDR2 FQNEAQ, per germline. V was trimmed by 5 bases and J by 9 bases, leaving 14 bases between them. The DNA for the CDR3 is TGTGCCAGCAGCCCCGCGAGGAACGGCATTCAGTACTTC. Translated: CASSPARNGIQYF. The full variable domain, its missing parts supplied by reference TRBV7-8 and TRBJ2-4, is GAGVSQSPRYKVAKRGQDVALRCDPISGHVSLFWYQQALGQGPEFLTYFQNEAQLDKSGLPSDRFFAERPEGSVSTLKIQRTQQEDSAVYLCASSPARNGIQYFGAGTRLSVL.

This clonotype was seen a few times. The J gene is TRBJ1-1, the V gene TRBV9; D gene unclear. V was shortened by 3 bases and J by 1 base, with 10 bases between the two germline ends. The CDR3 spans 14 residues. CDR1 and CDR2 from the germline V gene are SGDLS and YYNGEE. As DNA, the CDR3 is TGTGCCAGCAGCGCCGGGTCCTCGAACACTGAAGCTTTCTTT. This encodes CASSAGSSNTEAFF.

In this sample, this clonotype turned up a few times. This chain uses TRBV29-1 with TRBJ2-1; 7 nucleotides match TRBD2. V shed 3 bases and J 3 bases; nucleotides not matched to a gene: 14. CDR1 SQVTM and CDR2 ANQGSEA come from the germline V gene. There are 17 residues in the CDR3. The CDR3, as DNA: TGCAGCGTTGAGCACCCGGGGGGTCCGTTTCTCTACAATGAGCAGTTCTTC. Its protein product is CSVEHPGGPFLYNEQFF.

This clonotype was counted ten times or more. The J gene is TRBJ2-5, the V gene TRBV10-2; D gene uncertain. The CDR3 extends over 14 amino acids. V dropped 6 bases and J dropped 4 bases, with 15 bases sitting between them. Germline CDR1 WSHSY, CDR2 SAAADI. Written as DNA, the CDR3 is TGCGCCAGCAGGCCGGGCCCTTTAGGAGAGACCCAGTACTTC. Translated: CASRPGPLGETQYF.

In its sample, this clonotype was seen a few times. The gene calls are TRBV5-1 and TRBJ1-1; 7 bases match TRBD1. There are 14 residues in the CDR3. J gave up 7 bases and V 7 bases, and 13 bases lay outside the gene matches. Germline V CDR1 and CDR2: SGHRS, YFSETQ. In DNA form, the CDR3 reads TGCGCCAGCCGTTCCCTTACCGGGACAGTTGAAGCTTTCTTT. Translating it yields CASRSLTGTVEAFF.

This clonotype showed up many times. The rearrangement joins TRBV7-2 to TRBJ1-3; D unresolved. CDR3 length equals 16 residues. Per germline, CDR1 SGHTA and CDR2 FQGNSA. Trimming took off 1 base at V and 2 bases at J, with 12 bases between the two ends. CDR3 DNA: TGTGCCAGCAGCTTAGAGGGTACGGTCCCTGGAAACACCATATATTTT. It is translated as CASSLEGTVPGNTIYF. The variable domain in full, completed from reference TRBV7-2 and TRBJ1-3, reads GAGVSQSPSNKVTEKGKDVELRCDPISGHTALYWYRQSLGQGLEFLIYFQGNSAPDKSGLPSDRFSAERTGGSVSTLTIQRTQQEDSAVYLCASSLEGTVPGNTIYFGEGSWLTVV.

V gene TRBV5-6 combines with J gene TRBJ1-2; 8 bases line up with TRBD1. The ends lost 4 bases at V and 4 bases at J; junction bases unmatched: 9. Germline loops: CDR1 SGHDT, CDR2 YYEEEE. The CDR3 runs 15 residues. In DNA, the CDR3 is TGTGCCAGCAGCCCGGAGGACAGGGTGAGCTATGGCTACACCTTC. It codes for CASSPEDRVSYGYTF.

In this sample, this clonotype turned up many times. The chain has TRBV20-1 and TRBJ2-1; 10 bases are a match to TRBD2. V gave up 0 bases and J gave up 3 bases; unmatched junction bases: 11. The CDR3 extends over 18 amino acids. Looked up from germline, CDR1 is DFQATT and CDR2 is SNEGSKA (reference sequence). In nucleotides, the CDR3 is TGCAGTGCTAGAGATCCCGGACTAGCGGCGACTATCTACAATGAGCAGTTCTTC. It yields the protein CSARDPGLAATIYNEQFF.

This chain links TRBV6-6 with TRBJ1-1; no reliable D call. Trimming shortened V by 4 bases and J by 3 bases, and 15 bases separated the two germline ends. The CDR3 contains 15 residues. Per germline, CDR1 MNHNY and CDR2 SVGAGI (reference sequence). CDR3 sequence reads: CASSFTLGLDTEAFF. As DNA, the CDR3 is TGTGCCAGCAGTTTCACCCTGGGCTTGGACACTGAAGCTTTCTTT.

CDR3 coding DNA: TGTGCCAGCAGCTTAGGTGGTAGCGGGAGCTCCTACGAGCAGTACTTC. Amino acids: CASSLGGSGSSYEQYF. The chain uses TRBV7-9 and TRBJ2-7; 9 nucleotides line up with TRBD2. This CDR3 comprises 16 residues. V dropped 1 base and J dropped 0; count of bases not matched to a gene: 4. Germline V CDR1 and CDR2: SEHNR, FQNEAQ (reference sequence).

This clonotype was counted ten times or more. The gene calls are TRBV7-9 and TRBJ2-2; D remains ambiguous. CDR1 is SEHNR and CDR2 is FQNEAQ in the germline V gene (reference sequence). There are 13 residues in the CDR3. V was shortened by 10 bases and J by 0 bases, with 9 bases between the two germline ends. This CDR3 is CANAGPNTGELFF. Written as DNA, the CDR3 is TGTGCCAACGCAGGTCCGAACACCGGGGAGCTGTTTTTT. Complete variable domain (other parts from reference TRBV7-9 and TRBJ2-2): DTGVSQNPRHKITKRGQNVTFRCDPISEHNRLYWYRQTLGQGPEFLTYFQNEAQLEKSRLLSDRFSAERPKGSFSTLEIQRTEQGDSAMYLCANAGPNTGELFFGEGSRLTVL.

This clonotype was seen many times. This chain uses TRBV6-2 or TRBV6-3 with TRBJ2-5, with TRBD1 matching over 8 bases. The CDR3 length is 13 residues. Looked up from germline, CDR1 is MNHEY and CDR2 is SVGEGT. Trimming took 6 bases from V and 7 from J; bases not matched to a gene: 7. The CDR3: CASSSGQVGTQYF. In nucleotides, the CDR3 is TGTGCCAGCAGCTCGGGACAGGTCGGGACCCAGTACTTC.

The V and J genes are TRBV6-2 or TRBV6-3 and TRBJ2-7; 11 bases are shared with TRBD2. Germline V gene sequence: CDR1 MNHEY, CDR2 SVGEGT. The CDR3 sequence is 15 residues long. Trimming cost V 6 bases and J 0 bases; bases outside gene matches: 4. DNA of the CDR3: TGTGCCAGCAGCCCTAGCGGGAGGACCTCCTACGAGCAGTACTTC. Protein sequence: CASSPSGRTSYEQYF.

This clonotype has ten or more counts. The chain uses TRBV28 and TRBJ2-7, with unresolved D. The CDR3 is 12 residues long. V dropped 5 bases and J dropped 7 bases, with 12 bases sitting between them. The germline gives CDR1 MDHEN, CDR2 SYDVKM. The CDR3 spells CASSGPIREQYF. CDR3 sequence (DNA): TGTGCCAGCAGTGGGCCCATCCGAGAGCAGTACTTC.

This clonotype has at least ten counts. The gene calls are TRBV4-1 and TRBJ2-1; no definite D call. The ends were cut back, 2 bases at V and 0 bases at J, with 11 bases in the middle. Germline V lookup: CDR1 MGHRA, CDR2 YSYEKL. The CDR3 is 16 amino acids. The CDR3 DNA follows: TGCGCCAGCAGCCAAAGGGCGGAAAGCTCCTACAATGAGCAGTTCTTC. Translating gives CASSQRAESSYNEQFF.

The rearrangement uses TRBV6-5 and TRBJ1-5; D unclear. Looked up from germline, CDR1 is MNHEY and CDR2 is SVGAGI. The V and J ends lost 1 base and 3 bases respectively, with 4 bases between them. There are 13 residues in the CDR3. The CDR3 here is CASSYFVNQPQHF. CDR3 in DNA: TGTGCCAGCAGTTACTTCGTCAATCAGCCCCAGCATTTT.

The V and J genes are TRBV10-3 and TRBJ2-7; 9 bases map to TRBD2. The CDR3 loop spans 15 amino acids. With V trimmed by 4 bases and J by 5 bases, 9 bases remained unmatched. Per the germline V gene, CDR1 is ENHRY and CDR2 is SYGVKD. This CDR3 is CAISVKRGVPDEQYF. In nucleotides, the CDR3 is TGTGCCATCAGTGTAAAGCGGGGGGTCCCCGACGAGCAGTACTTC.